A selection of T cell receptor beta chains follows, all from one sample in a study of molecular identifiers for immune sequencing clone quantification. TCRdb reprocessed the PCR reads via MiXCR and lists one record per CDR3 protein. The sample contains approximately 9,000 distinct CDR3 sequences, around 15% of which appear only once. The specimen was naive CD8+ T cells from blood, with Jurkat cell RNA spiked in. Every receptor here comes from a human donor in good health. Some libraries in this study had Jurkat cell RNA spiked in. CDR3s include the opening cysteine and the closing phenylalanine or tryptophan. D genes are given only for firm matches. The listing skips clone size in some rows; elsewhere it reads once, few, many or a size class.

TRBJ2-3,TRBV12-3/TRBV12-4,.,.,CASNHVGVLGDTQYF,TGTGCCAGCAACCATGTCGGGGTTTTAGGAGATACGCAGTATTTT
TRBJ2-5,TRBV11-2,.,medium-sized,CASSPRRDLTQETQYF,TGTGCCAGCAGCCCACGCCGGGACTTGACACAAGAGACCCAGTACTTC
TRBJ2-3,TRBV4-3,.,medium-sized,CASSQDSQGVTDTQYF,TGCGCCAGCAGCCAAGATTCGCAGGGAGTCACAGATACGCAGTATTTT
TRBJ2-5,TRBV11-2,.,many,CASSLVRASSQMTQYF,TGTGCCAGCAGCTTAGTTCGGGCCAGCTCACAAATGACCCAGTACTTC
TRBJ2-5,TRBV7-8,.,many,CASSLVGGQDTQYF,TGTGCAAGCAGCTTAGTGGGGGGGCAAGACACCCAGTACTTT
TRBJ2-2,TRBV4-3,.,many,CASSQTGTRYTGELFF,TGCGCCAGCAGCCAAACCGGGACAAGATACACCGGGGAGCTGTTTTTT
TRBJ1-2,TRBV28,.,medium-sized,CASSIPGRAIIYGYTF,TGTGCCAGCAGTATCCCCGGACGCGCCATAATCTATGGCTACACCTTC
TRBJ2-5,TRBV7-8,.,many,CASSLLPPGEAFLTQYF,TGTGCCAGCAGCTTACTCCCCCCAGGAGAGGCCTTTTTAACCCAGTACTTC
TRBJ2-1,TRBV7-8,.,medium-sized,CASSPTGPAGEQFF,TGTGCCAGCAGCCCAACGGGCCCCGCCGGGGAGCAGTTCTTC
TRBJ2-6,TRBV4-3,.,medium-sized,CASSQMNGANVLTF,TGCGCCAGCAGTCAGATGAATGGGGCCAACGTCCTGACTTTC
TRBJ2-3,TRBV2,.,medium-sized,CASTQTWTPSTDTQYF,TGTGCCAGCACCCAGACGTGGACACCTAGCACAGATACGCAGTATTTT
TRBJ2-5,TRBV29-1,.,medium-sized,CSVEDVLETQETQYF,TGCAGCGTTGAAGATGTTCTCGAGACACAAGAGACCCAGTACTTC
TRBJ2-7,TRBV9,.,medium-sized,CASAQGQGEQYSYEQYF,TGTGCCAGCGCCCAGGGGCAGGGTGAACAGTACTCCTACGAGCAGTACTTC
TRBJ2-2,TRBV24-1,.,many,CAIRTASTGELFF,TGTGCCATCAGGACAGCGAGCACCGGGGAGCTGTTTTTT
TRBJ2-3,TRBV6-2/TRBV6-3,.,medium-sized,CASSYSGRPPADTQYF,TGTGCCAGCAGTTACAGTGGTCGTCCGCCCGCAGATACGCAGTATTTT
TRBJ1-2,TRBV5-6,.,many,CASSLVRATRLEGYTF,TGTGCCAGCAGCTTGGTTCGGGCCACTCGGCTGGAAGGCTACACCTTC
TRBJ2-7,TRBV6-2/TRBV6-3,.,many,CASRTYEQYF,TGTGCCAGCAGGACTTACGAGCAGTACTTC
TRBJ2-1,TRBV13,.,many,CASSLIESYNEQFF,TGTGCCAGCAGCCTGATAGAGTCCTACAATGAGCAGTTCTTC
TRBJ2-3,TRBV20-1,.,many,CSARDRIVDTQYF,TGCAGTGCTAGAGACCGTATAGTAGATACGCAGTATTTT
TRBJ2-7,TRBV7-9,TRBD1,medium-sized,CASSSRTGGSYEQYF,TGTGCCAGCAGCTCTCGAACAGGGGGCAGCTACGAGCAGTACTTC